The 5 T cell receptor beta chains reported below all come from one sample, sequenced in a study of T cell responses to AZD1222 COVID-19 vaccine (dated by TCRdb to the early 2020s). Library preparation employed the immunoSEQ multiplex PCR assay. TCRdb stores this immuneACCESS table with in-frame sequences only. Part of the clones is absent; in the studies checked, under half of the shortfall reflects unresolved V genes, and no reason is known for the rest. The sample yields approximately 77,000 clones; 92% were counted once. The ten largest account for 4.7% of the sample. What this sample's time point label stands for: about 28 days (+/-7) after the second vaccine dose. This specimen was peripheral blood, taken 28 days after the second AZD1222 dose. These receptors were taken from an adult who received the AZD1222 COVID-19 vaccine.

The genes are TRBV9 and TRBJ1-5; the D is unclear. Between the trimmed V and J ends, which lost 0 bases and 2 bases, there was a span of 15 bases. The CDR3 totals 17 residues. The germline V gene encodes CDR1 SGDLS and CDR2 YYNGEE. CDR3 DNA: TGTGCCAGCAGCGTAGACCCAACCCGCGAGGGCAATCAGCCCCAGCATTTT. This encodes CASSVDPTREGNQPQHF. The variable domain in full, with the rest retrieved from reference TRBV9 and TRBJ1-5, is DSGVTQTPKHLITATGQRVTLRCSPRSGDLSVYWYQQSLDQGLQFLIQYYNGEERAKGNILERFSAQQFPDLHSELNLSSLELGDSALYFCASSVDPTREGNQPQHFGDGTRLSIL.

This chain joins TRBV30 and TRBJ1-4; no clear D gene. Between the trimmed V and J ends, which lost 3 bases and 12 bases, there was a span of 14 bases. Germline V gene lookup returns CDR1 GTSNPN and CDR2 SVGIG (reference sequence). CDR3 length: 12 amino acids. The CDR3 sequence is CAWSPVTRELFF. DNA for the CDR3: TGTGCCTGGAGCCCCGTTACAAGGGAACTGTTTTTT.

This chain uses TRBV4-3 with TRBJ1-2, with D possibly TRBD1 on 6 matching bases. Deletions cut 1 base from V and 7 bases from J, with 16 bases between. CDR1 is LGHNA, CDR2 YSLEER, per germline. The length of the CDR3 is 15 residues. The CDR3 here is CASSQVGAAGFGYTF. The CDR3, as DNA: TGCGCCAGCAGCCAAGTGGGGGCGGCAGGTTTTGGCTACACCTTC.

The V gene is TRBV19, the J gene TRBJ2-1, with D tentatively TRBD1 (5 bases). V was shortened by 4 bases and J by 0 bases, with 19 bases between the two germline ends. This CDR3 is 18 amino acids long. The germline V gene encodes CDR1 LNHDA and CDR2 SQIVND (reference sequence). In DNA form, the CDR3 reads TGTGCCAGTAGTACTCCTCCTGGGGCGAGGAGCTCCTACAATGAGCAGTTCTTC. It encodes CASSTPPGARSSYNEQFF.

This sequence joins TRBV19 and TRBJ2-7, with TRBD2 matching over 8 bases. The length of the CDR3 is 14 residues. Germline assignment: CDR1 LNHDA and CDR2 SQIVND (reference sequence). J lost 2 bases, V lost 5 bases, and 5 bases had no gene match. CDR3 sequence reads: CASSPGRGAYEQYF. In nucleotides, the CDR3 is TGTGCCAGTAGTCCGGGGCGGGGGGCCTACGAGCAGTACTTC.